The 22 T cell receptor beta chains presented below share a single source sample, sequenced in a study of blood T cell repertoires in COVID-19. The data were produced by immunoSEQ multiplex PCR, yet TCRdb's version contains in-frame clones alone and is incomplete. The sample lists about 280,000 clones, 83% occurring once. Specimen: peripheral blood. The source is a woman aged 45-60 years who had recovered from COVID-19.

CDR3 sequence (DNA): TGTGCCAGCAGCGTAGCTTGGAACACTGAAGCTTTCTTT. It is translated as CASSVAWNTEAFF. The chain couples TRBV9 to TRBJ1-1; D remains unclear. This CDR3 contains 13 residues. CDR1 is SGDLS, CDR2 YYNGEE, per germline. V was clipped by 0 bases and J by 1 base, with 4 bases between them.

This clone occurred a few times. The chain employs TRBV6-5 and TRBJ2-7; D is unresolved. From germline, CDR1 is MNHEY and CDR2 SVGAGI. The CDR3 is made up of 15 amino acids. With 0 bases removed from V and 2 bases from J, the gap between germline ends came to 11 bases. CDR3 DNA: TGTGCCAGCAGTTACTCGAAAGCGCAGCCCTACGAGCAGTACTTC. This translates into CASSYSKAQPYEQYF.

The chain recombines TRBV20-1 with TRBJ1-5, with D uncertain. V was shortened by 3 bases and J by 0 bases, with 9 bases between the two germline ends. The CDR3 is 14 amino acids. Germline CDR1 DFQATT, CDR2 SNEGSKA (reference sequence). CDR3 sequence reads: CSASMEYSNQPQHF. DNA of the CDR3: TGCAGTGCTAGTATGGAGTATAGCAATCAGCCCCAGCATTTT.

The CDR3 spells CASSPIAGTYNEQFF. The CDR3 coding sequence is TGTGCCAGCAGTCCAATAGCGGGCACCTACAATGAGCAGTTCTTC. The rearrangement links TRBV6-5 to TRBJ2-1; TRBD2 matches 7 bases. Germline V gene data show CDR1 as MNHEY and CDR2 as SVGAGI. The J segment lost 2 bases and the V segment lost 5 bases, leaving 6 bases of the junction unmatched. CDR3 length: 15 amino acids.

The rearrangement joins TRBV11-2 to TRBJ2-7, with D maybe TRBD2 (6 bases). The V gene lost 5 bases and the J gene lost 5 bases, with 13 bases spanning the gap. CDR3 size: 13 residues. Looked up from germline, CDR1 is SGHAT and CDR2 is FQNNGV. The CDR3 region is CASSHLGRNEQYF. DNA of the CDR3: TGTGCCAGCAGCCATCTAGGGAGGAACGAGCAGTACTTC.

The gene calls are TRBV25-1 and TRBJ1-5; TRBD1 aligns across 9 bases. The CDR3 loop spans 14 amino acids. The V and J ends lost 6 bases and 9 bases, in that order; junction bases with no gene match: 9. Germline CDR1 and CDR2: MGHDK and SYGVNS. The CDR3 DNA sequence: TGTGCCAGCAGCGCGGGGACAGGGAATGGGCCCCAGCATTTT. It specifies CASSAGTGNGPQHF.

The chain combines TRBV5-1 with TRBJ1-4, with 11 bases that match TRBD1. With V trimmed by 6 bases and J by 6 bases, 10 bases remained unmatched. The germline V gene encodes CDR1 SGHRS and CDR2 YFSETQ. CDR3 size: 16 residues. The CDR3, as DNA: TGCGCCAGCAAGAGGACAGGGGGCGCAGGGGATGAAAAACTGTTTTTT. Translation gives CASKRTGGAGDEKLFF.

This chain joins TRBV18 and TRBJ1-6; 9 bases match TRBD1. This CDR3 has 15 amino acids. From germline, CDR1 is KGHSH and CDR2 LQKENI. Trimming removed 6 bases from V and 7 bases from J; junction bases left unmatched: 7. The CDR3 bases are TGTGCCAGCTCCCCCCGCGGACAGGGGAATTCACCCCTCCACTTT. Its protein product is CASSPRGQGNSPLHF.

The chain links TRBV4-3 to TRBJ2-1; TRBD2 matches at 11 bases. V lost 0 bases and J lost 8; bases outside the gene matches: 9. CDR3 length equals 17 residues. In germline, CDR1 is LGHNA, CDR2 YSLEER. The CDR3 sequence: CASSQDYLAGGRYEQFF. Written as DNA, the CDR3 is TGCGCCAGCAGCCAAGATTACCTAGCGGGAGGAAGATATGAGCAGTTCTTC.

With respect to this clone: This CDR3 is also generated by other DNA sequences in the sample. The rearrangement links TRBV2 to TRBJ2-5; 7 positions match TRBD1. V was pared by 4 bases and J by 2 bases, with 1 base of the junction left unmatched. Germline V gene sequence: CDR1 SNHLY, CDR2 FYNNEI. The CDR3 extends over 13 amino acids. The DNA for the CDR3 is TGTGCCAGCAGTGGGACAGGACAAGAGACCCAGTACTTC. Protein: CASSGTGQETQYF.

This rearrangement joins TRBV6-2 or TRBV6-3 to TRBJ1-1; possibly TRBD1 for D (5 bases). The CDR3 covers 14 residues. V was cut by 4 bases and J by 2 bases, with 11 bases left in between. The germline V gene has CDR1 MNHEY and CDR2 SVGEGT. CDR3 bases: TGTGCCAGCAGTTGGACAAAAACTAACACTGAAGCTTTCTTT. This encodes CASSWTKTNTEAFF.

This chain's CDR3 is CASSVAHATSWETQYF. The CDR3 DNA reads TGTGCCAGCAGCGTGGCCCACGCGACTAGCTGGGAGACCCAGTACTTC. The chain employs TRBV21-1 and TRBJ2-5; the table's D call TRBD2 went unverified against the DNA. TRBV21-1 is a pseudogene segment. The CDR3 loop spans 16 amino acids.

The chain uses TRBV27 and TRBJ2-3, with D unclear. CDR1 is MNHEY and CDR2 is SMNVEV in the germline V gene (reference sequence). V lost 5 bases to trimming and J lost 6 bases, with 12 bases between them. The CDR3 runs to 13 residues. The CDR3 loop is CASSPLLRDTQYF. In DNA, the CDR3 is TGTGCCAGCAGTCCTCTACTCAGGGATACGCAGTATTTT.

The chain is built from TRBV28 and TRBJ1-6; possibly TRBD1 for D (5 bases). This CDR3 has 15 amino acids. V was trimmed by 2 bases and J by 9 bases, leaving 14 bases between them. The V gene's germline CDR1 is MDHEN and CDR2 SYDVKM. In DNA form, the CDR3 reads TGTGCCAGCAGTTTAGGGCAGGGCGCCCCTTCACCCCTCCACTTT. This gives the protein CASSLGQGAPSPLHF.

The V call is TRBV4-2, the J call TRBJ2-3, with a weak D call TRBD1 (5 bases). V was cut by 0 bases and J by 3 bases, with 10 bases left in between. Germline V gene sequence: CDR1 LGHNA, CDR2 YNFKEQ. CDR3 length: 15 amino acids. CDR3 amino acids: CASSQDAGITDTQYF. The CDR3 DNA follows: TGTGCCAGCAGCCAAGATGCAGGGATAACAGATACGCAGTATTTT.

The chain couples TRBV28 to TRBJ2-7, with 7 bases identical to TRBD2. With V trimmed by 5 bases and J by 8 bases, 3 bases remained unmatched. Germline CDR1 is MDHEN and CDR2 is SYDVKM. CDR3 length: 11 amino acids. CDR3 in DNA: TGTGCCAGCAGTCGGGGGGATAAGCAGTACTTC. Protein: CASSRGDKQYF.

The chain uses TRBV27 and TRBJ2-2; possible D gene TRBD2, 6 bases. Trimming removed 7 bases from V and 7 bases from J, with 22 bases in between. The germline CDR1 and CDR2 sequences are MNHEY and SMNVEV (reference sequence). CDR3 length: 16 amino acids. CDR3 bases: TGTGCCAGCAATTCCCCGGCGGCAGGGACTGTCGGGGAGCTGTTTTTT. Encoded protein: CASNSPAAGTVGELFF.

The chain links TRBV6-5 to TRBJ2-7, with no clear D. The CDR3 has 13 amino acids. V dropped 6 bases and J dropped 1 base, with 10 bases sitting between them. Germline-derived CDR1 and CDR2 are MNHEY and SVGAGI. The CDR3 DNA follows: TGTGCCAGCAGCTCCCTCCTGTCCTACGAGCAGTACTTC. Its translation is CASSSLLSYEQYF.

The chain carries TRBV7-2 and TRBJ2-1, with 10 bases lining up with TRBD2. Germline loops: CDR1 SGHTA, CDR2 FQGNSA. The CDR3 has 15 amino acids. V trimming: 3 bases; J trimming: 4 bases; junction bases outside the gene matches: 3. CDR3 amino acids: CASSLTSGPYNEQFF. DNA for the CDR3: TGTGCCAGCAGCTTGACTAGCGGGCCATACAATGAGCAGTTCTTC.

This rearrangement joins TRBV7-9 to TRBJ1-4, with D perhaps TRBD1 (6 bases). In germline, CDR1 is SEHNR, CDR2 FQNEAQ (reference sequence). This CDR3 has 14 amino acids. Trimming cost V 5 bases and J 4 bases, with 11 bases left between them. The CDR3 loop reads CASSRGADNEKLFF. The CDR3 region has the DNA TGTGCCAGCAGCCGGGGGGCAGATAATGAAAAACTGTTTTTT.

The rearrangement joins TRBV9 to TRBJ1-2; D ambiguous. V shed 4 bases and J shed 4 bases, with 17 bases lying between them. Germline loops: CDR1 SGDLS, CDR2 YYNGEE. This CDR3 is built from 15 residues. CDR3 residues: CASSPMTSSFYGYTF. The CDR3 DNA follows: TGTGCCAGCAGCCCGATGACAAGTTCTTTCTATGGCTACACCTTC.

This clone was found a few times. DNA of the CDR3: TGTGCCAGCAGCTTGCGGACAGGGGGCCGCTCCGGGCAGTACTTC. Its protein product is CASSLRTGGRSGQYF. The J gene is TRBJ2-7, the V gene TRBV21-1; the table names TRBD1, a call not compared with the DNA. TRBV21-1 is a documented pseudogene. This CDR3 has 15 amino acids.